The sequence of this TCR beta chain was determined in a study of breast tumors, draining lymph nodes, adjacent tissues. Study-wide points: Tumor repertoires ranked between lymph nodes and nontumor tissue in diversity, with V and J gene preferences. The data were judged consistent with most tumor T cells coming from lymph node and expanding in tumor. Tumor T cell lymph node origin was a supported hypothesis, not proven. Compared with basal-like, luminal-like tumors shared significantly more repertoire with nontumor tissue.

Each CDR3 protein is one row after TCRdb ran MiXCR on the multiplex PCR reads. The sample contains 13,000 or so distinct CDR3 sequences, approximately 60% of which appear only once. Trimming removed 6 bases from V and 5 bases from J; junction bases left unmatched: 10. The length of the CDR3 is 15 residues. Germline V gives CDR1 SEHNR, CDR2 FQNEAQ (reference sequence). This clonotype was seen ten or more times. Its antigen is currently unknown. Sequencing input: tumor-adjacent breast tissue. The V call is TRBV7-9, the J call TRBJ2-3, with 8 positions matching TRBD2. This TCR came from a female donor with breast cancer. Some clones in this sample may be carry-over from other donors' samples. CDR3 sequence: CASSLLAVLGDTQYF. The CDR3 DNA reads TGTGCCAGCAGTTTACTAGCGGTGTTAGGAGATACGCAGTATTTT.